This TCR beta chain was profiled in a study of blood T cell repertoires in COVID-19. Study context: COVID-19 samples from acute and convalescent phases originated in the United States, Italy and Spain. PBMCs, B-cell-depleted T cells, or T cells were the source of the cDNA or gDNA that made up the material.

Study processing details: Cell counts per sample came from amplifying reference gene primers. The table came from immunoSEQ multiplex PCR; TCRdb's copy has only in-frame clones and leaves some out. That table furnishes V, J and clone size, whereas the DNA furnished D and trimming. The sample lists a few hundred thousand clones, roughly 86% occurring once. This clone was detected only a few times. Trimming took 4 bases from V and 0 from J, leaving 10 bases between them. The CDR3 loop spans 15 amino acids. Germline V gene data show CDR1 as PRHDT and CDR2 as FYEKMQ (reference sequence). Seattle enrolled patients during active infection and tracked them longitudinally.

The TCR was taken from a woman aged 50 to 60 with COVID-19, enrolled during active disease. Sequenced input: peripheral blood. The chain combines TRBV13 with TRBJ1-3; D not resolved. The CDR3, as DNA: TGTGCCAGCAGCTCCCGCGGTGTCTCTGGAAACACCATATATTTT. Encoded protein: CASSSRGVSGNTIYF.